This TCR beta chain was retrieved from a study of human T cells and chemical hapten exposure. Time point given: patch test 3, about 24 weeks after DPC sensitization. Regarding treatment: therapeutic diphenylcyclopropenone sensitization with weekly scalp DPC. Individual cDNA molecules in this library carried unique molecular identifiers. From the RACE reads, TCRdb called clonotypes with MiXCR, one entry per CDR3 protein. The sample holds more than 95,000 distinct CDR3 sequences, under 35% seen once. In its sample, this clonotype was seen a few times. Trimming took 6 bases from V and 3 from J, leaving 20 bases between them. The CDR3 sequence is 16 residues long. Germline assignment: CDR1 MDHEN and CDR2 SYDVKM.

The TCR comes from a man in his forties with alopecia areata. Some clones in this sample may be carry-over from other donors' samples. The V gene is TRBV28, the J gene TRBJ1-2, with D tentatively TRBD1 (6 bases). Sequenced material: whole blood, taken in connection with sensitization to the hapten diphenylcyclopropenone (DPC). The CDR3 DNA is TGTGCCAGCAGCTCTGGGACACCAAGGAATTACTATGGCTACACCTTC. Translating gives CASSSGTPRNYYGYTF.